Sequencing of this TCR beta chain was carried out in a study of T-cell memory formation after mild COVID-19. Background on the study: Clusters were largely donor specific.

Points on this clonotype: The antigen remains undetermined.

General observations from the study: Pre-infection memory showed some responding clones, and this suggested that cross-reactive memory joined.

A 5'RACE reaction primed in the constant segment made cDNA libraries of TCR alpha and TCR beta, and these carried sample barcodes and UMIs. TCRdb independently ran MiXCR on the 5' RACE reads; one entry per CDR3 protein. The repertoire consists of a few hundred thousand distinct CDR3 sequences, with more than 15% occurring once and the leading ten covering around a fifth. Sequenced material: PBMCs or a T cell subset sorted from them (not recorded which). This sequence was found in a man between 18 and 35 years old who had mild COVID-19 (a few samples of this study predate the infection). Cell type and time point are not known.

The CDR3 nucleotides are TGTGCCAGCAGACGGTCCAGGGGGGGCCGCAAGTACACCGGGGAGCTGTTTTTT. Its protein is CASRRSRGGRKYTGELFF. This chain joins TRBV6-5 and TRBJ2-2; D possibly matches TRBD1 or TRBD2 (7 bases each). The germline CDR1 and CDR2 sequences are MNHEY and SVGAGI. This CDR3 spans 18 amino acids. V was pared by 6 bases and J by 3 bases, with 23 bases between.